A single sample gave rise to the 15 T cell receptor beta chains below, sequenced in a study of OX40 agonist ivuxolimab in advanced cancers. The data were produced by immunoSEQ multiplex PCR, yet TCRdb's version contains in-frame clones alone and is incomplete. In the table there are 65,000 to 80,000 clones, nearly 95% of which are singletons. Sequencing used CD4+ or CD8+ T cells sorted from blood, obtained in a trial of the OX40 agonist ivuxolimab. These receptors came from an adult with an advanced solid tumor such as melanoma, head and neck, liver or kidney cancer.

The gene calls are TRBV7-8 and TRBJ2-7; a weak D match, TRBD2 (5 bases). This CDR3 is built from 16 residues. From germline, CDR1 is SGHVS and CDR2 FQNEAQ. V was pared by 3 bases and J by 0 bases, with 15 bases between. CDR3 residues: CASSFTKGLLSYEQYF. In nucleotides, the CDR3 is TGTGCCAGCAGCTTTACTAAAGGACTCCTCTCCTACGAGCAGTACTTC.

The rearrangement uses TRBV13 and TRBJ1-1; D is possibly TRBD1 (6 bases). The CDR3 spans 15 residues. Germline assignment: CDR1 PRHDT and CDR2 FYEKMQ (reference sequence). The V end was cut by 4 bases, the J end by 1 base, with 13 bases between. The CDR3 DNA reads TGTGCCAGCAGCTCCAATCCCAGGGGGAACACTGAAGCTTTCTTT. Encoded protein: CASSSNPRGNTEAFF.

The chain employs TRBV14 and TRBJ2-2; tentatively, D is TRBD2 (5 bases). The V and J ends lost 4 bases and 7 bases respectively, with 10 bases between them. The CDR3 loop spans 13 amino acids. Germline assignment: CDR1 SGHDN and CDR2 FVKESK. The CDR3 nucleotides read TGTGCCAGCAGCCGCGGCGACTACGGGGAGCTGTTTTTT. Protein sequence: CASSRGDYGELFF.

V and J are TRBV7-6 and TRBJ1-1; 9 nucleotides match TRBD1. Germline CDR1 and CDR2: SGHVS and FNYEAQ. The junction had 10 bases not matched to a gene; V was cut back by 4 bases and J by 1 base. The CDR3 covers 17 residues. As DNA, the CDR3 is TGTGCCAGCAGCTCCCGGGACAGGGACCCCCCGAACACTGAAGCTTTCTTT. Protein product: CASSSRDRDPPNTEAFF.

The chain's CDR3 is CASGLVPRAYGYTF. The CDR3 nucleotides are TGTGCTAGTGGTTTGGTCCCCAGGGCCTATGGCTACACCTTC. The chain recombines TRBV12-5 with TRBJ1-2, with D possibly TRBD1 on 5 matching bases. Between the trimmed V and J ends, which lost 0 bases and 4 bases, there was a span of 9 bases. This CDR3 has 14 amino acids. CDR1 LGHNT and CDR2 FRNRAP come from the germline V gene.

This chain connects TRBV7-3 to TRBJ1-2; D is unresolved. Germline V CDR1 and CDR2: SGHTA, FQGTGA. CDR3 length: 14 residues. Trimming removed 2 bases from V and 6 bases from J, with 13 bases in between. Written as DNA, the CDR3 is TGTGCCAGCAGCTTAGTCGGGCCGAATGATGGCTACACCTTC. This sequence encodes CASSLVGPNDGYTF.

This chain joins TRBV29-1 and TRBJ2-2; D perhaps matches TRBD2 (5 bases). V was clipped by 4 bases and J by 7 bases, with 10 bases between them. CDR3 length: 12 residues. Germline assignment: CDR1 SQVTM and CDR2 ANQGSEA. For the CDR3, the DNA is TGCAGCGTTGTTTCGGGAAACGGGGAGCTGTTTTTT. Translating it yields CSVVSGNGELFF.

The rearrangement links TRBV4-2 to TRBJ1-1; no clear D. Trimming stripped 0 bases from V and 5 bases from J, with 10 bases between. The CDR3 sequence is 14 residues long. The germline V gene has CDR1 LGHNA and CDR2 YNFKEQ. The CDR3 is CASSQDSGRTEAFF. In DNA, the CDR3 is TGTGCCAGCAGCCAAGATTCGGGGAGAACTGAAGCTTTCTTT.

This chain joins TRBV27 and TRBJ2-1, with a tentative D call TRBD1 (6 bases). Trimming took off 6 bases at V and 8 bases at J, with 17 bases between the two ends. The germline V gene encodes CDR1 MNHEY and CDR2 SMNVEV (reference sequence). This CDR3 comprises 14 residues. The CDR3 is CASRILREGDEQFF. The DNA of the CDR3 is TGTGCCAGCAGAATCCTCCGCGAGGGGGATGAGCAGTTCTTC.

This chain links TRBV10-2 with TRBJ2-7; D not certain. Trimming removed 4 bases from V and 3 bases from J, with 16 bases in between. There are 15 residues in the CDR3. CDR1 WSHSY and CDR2 SAAADI come from the germline V gene. The CDR3 region has the DNA TGCGCCAGCAGTGCCGGGTCCCCCTCTATCTACGAGCAGTACTTC. Amino acid sequence: CASSAGSPSIYEQYF.

In nucleotides, the CDR3 is TGTGCCAGCAGCTTAGGAGGAGATACGCAGTATTTT. The encoded protein is CASSLGGDTQYF. The chain links TRBV11-2 to TRBJ2-3; the D is unclear. Germline loops: CDR1 SGHAT, CDR2 FQNNGV. The CDR3 loop spans 12 amino acids. Trimming took off 1 base at V and 5 bases at J, with 4 bases between the two ends.

This clone was detected only a few times. The chain carries TRBV9 and TRBJ2-7; D is uncertain. Germline CDR1 reads SGDLS; CDR2 reads YYNGEE. Trimming removed 1 base from V and 7 bases from J, with 15 bases in between. CDR3 length equals 14 residues. The CDR3 DNA sequence: TGTGCCAGCAGCGTAATCGACAACCCTAGAGAGCAGTACTTC. Amino acids: CASSVIDNPREQYF. Supplemented by reference TRBV9 and TRBJ2-7, the full variable domain reads DSGVTQTPKHLITATGQRVTLRCSPRSGDLSVYWYQQSLDQGLQFLIQYYNGEERAKGNILERFSAQQFPDLHSELNLSSLELGDSALYFCASSVIDNPREQYFGPGTRLTVT.

CDR3 region: CASKTPQGKRTYEQYF. The DNA of the CDR3 is TGTGCCAGCAAAACCCCACAGGGGAAAAGGACCTACGAGCAGTACTTC. J is TRBJ2-7 and V is TRBV2, with 7 bases identical to TRBD1. This CDR3 comprises 16 residues. Looked up from germline, CDR1 is SNHLY and CDR2 is FYNNEI. Germline trimming cut 7 bases from V and 2 bases from J; bases unmatched to any gene: 14.

The chain recombines TRBV27 with TRBJ2-7; D unclear. Germline values: CDR1 MNHEY, CDR2 SMNVEV (reference sequence). This CDR3 comprises 16 residues. V was clipped by 0 bases and J by 5 bases, with 17 bases between them. The CDR3 nucleotides are TGTGCCAGCAGTTTATCTGCAGGAACCCCCTTTGACGAGCAGTACTTC. It translates to CASSLSAGTPFDEQYF.

The chain joins TRBV15 to TRBJ2-7; no clear D. The CDR3 loop spans 16 amino acids. The germline CDR1 and CDR2 sequences are LNHNV and YYDKDF (reference sequence). V dropped 5 bases and J dropped 4 bases, with 21 bases sitting between them. CDR3 nucleotides: TGTGCCACCAGCCCCACCCCCGATTTAAATACGTACGAGCAGTACTTC. Translated, it gives CATSPTPDLNTYEQYF.